These T cell receptor beta chains were read from a single sample in a study of shared clonotypes between healthy human individuals. Profiling relied on immunoSEQ multiplex PCR, and the TCRdb table lists in-frame clones only, not all of them. The repertoire holds about 800,000 clones, with 95% to 97% as singletons. Source material: naive CD8+ T cells sorted from blood. These receptors all stem from a man aged 30-40 years in good health. CDR3s include the opening cysteine and the closing phenylalanine or tryptophan. Fields, in order: D gene, V gene, J gene, clone size, CDR3 DNA, CDR3 protein. D genes are given only for firm matches. Part of the rows lack a size; the others show once, few, many or a class for expanded clones.

>TRBD1|TRBV7-9|TRBJ2-5|.
TGTGCCAGCAGCTCTACTGACAGGGGACAAGAGACCCAGTACTTC
CASSSTDRGQETQYF
>.|TRBV19|TRBJ2-1|.
TGTGCCAGTAGTATGGCCACCTGGAGGGATGAGCAGTTCTTC
CASSMATWRDEQFF
>TRBD1|TRBV6-6|TRBJ1-1|.
TGTGCCAGCAGCTCCGGGACAGCTGAAGCTTTCTTT
CASSSGTAEAFF
>TRBD2|TRBV29-1|TRBJ2-5|.
TGCAGCGTTGAAGATCGGAGGACTAGCGGATACCAAGAGACCCAGTACTTC
CSVEDRRTSGYQETQYF
>TRBD1|TRBV29-1|TRBJ2-1|.
TGCAGCGACTCAGGGGGTTTGCAAATCTATGAGCAGTTCTTC
CSDSGGLQIYEQFF
>.|TRBV7-9|TRBJ1-1|.
TGTGCCAGCAGCCCGCAACATTCTAGGGGCGTATTTACTGAAGCTTTCTTT
CASSPQHSRGVFTEAFF
>.|TRBV10-3|TRBJ2-5|.
TGTGCCACCCAGACCGCGGTGATGGAGACCCAGTACTTC
CATQTAVMETQYF
>TRBD2|TRBV7-2|TRBJ2-1|.
TGTGCCAGCAGCTTGGGACTAGCGGGACTCTACAATGAGCAGTTCTTC
CASSLGLAGLYNEQFF
>TRBD1|TRBV7-9|TRBJ1-4|.
TGTGCCAGCAGCATTATAACAGGGGATGAAAAACTGTTTTTT
CASSIITGDEKLFF
>.|TRBV18|TRBJ2-7|once
TGTGCCAGCTCACCAGTGGACAGTTTCTCCTACGAGCAGTACTTC
CASSPVDSFSYEQYF
>.|TRBV2|TRBJ1-4|.
TGTGCCAGCCAAACCATAAACGCCGCGGGGCGTCATAATGAAAAACTGTTTTTT
CASQTINAAGRHNEKLFF
>TRBD2|TRBV27|TRBJ2-7|.
TGTGCCAGCAGTTCCCTAGCGGGGTACGAGCAGTACTTC
CASSSLAGYEQYF
>.|TRBV7-8|TRBJ2-7|.
TGTGCCAGCAGCTTACCCAGGGTAGCGGACGATTACGAGCAGTACTTC
CASSLPRVADDYEQYF
>.|TRBV30|TRBJ2-2|.
TGTGCCTGGACGGCAGGAGCGAACACCGGGGAGCTGTTTTTT
CAWTAGANTGELFF
>.|TRBV18|TRBJ2-1|.
TGTGCCAGCTCACCGAACCCCGGCAGGGTACCACAATACAATGAGCAGTTCTTC
CASSPNPGRVPQYNEQFF
>.|TRBV28|TRBJ1-1|.
TGTGCCAGCAGTTCGGGACGCTTGAACACTGAAGCTTTCTTT
CASSSGRLNTEAFF
>TRBD2|TRBV4-1|TRBJ2-7|once
TGCGCCAGCTCCGAGGAAGCGGGGTTCTCCTACGAGCAGTACTTC
CASSEEAGFSYEQYF
>.|TRBV14|TRBJ2-5|.
TGTGCCAGCAGCCAAGATCTAAGGGAGACCCAGTACTTC
CASSQDLRETQYF
>TRBD2|TRBV29-1|TRBJ2-7|.
TGCAGCGTTGAAGATGTAGGACTAGCGGGAGCCCAGTACTTC
CSVEDVGLAGAQYF
>TRBD2|TRBV10-2|TRBJ2-1|.
TGCGCCAGCCGGGGGGGAAATGAGCAGTTCTTC
CASRGGNEQFF
>TRBD1|TRBV19|TRBJ1-5|.
TGTGCCAGTAGTCCCCTCTACCGGGACAGGGAAAGCAATCAGCCCCAGCATTTT
CASSPLYRDRESNQPQHF
>TRBD1|TRBV30|TRBJ2-3|.
TGTGCCTGGAGTGCGGGACAGGGGCCAGATACGCAGTATTTT
CAWSAGQGPDTQYF
>.|TRBV6-1|TRBJ1-1|.
TGTGCCAGCAGTGGCCCTGACGGGAGAGCCACTGAAGCTTTCTTT
CASSGPDGRATEAFF
>TRBD2|TRBV6-5|TRBJ2-7|once
TGTGCCAGCAGTTATGGACTAGCGGGAGCTTGGTACTTC
CASSYGLAGAWYF
>TRBD2|TRBV28|TRBJ2-2|once
TGTGCCAGCACCTCCTATGGGCTAGCGGGATCACTTAACACCGGGGAGCTGTTTTTT
CASTSYGLAGSLNTGELFF
>.|TRBV27|TRBJ2-3|.
TGTGCCAGCAGTTTAATCGGGACAAGCACAGATACGCAGTATTTT
CASSLIGTSTDTQYF
>.|TRBV19|TRBJ2-1|.
TGTGCCAGTAGTACCACTCTAATGAGGGTGCAGTTCTTC
CASSTTLMRVQFF
>.|TRBV6-5|TRBJ2-1|once
TGTGCCAGCAATTGGGGGGCTGAGCAGTTCTTC
CASNWGAEQFF
>.|TRBV5-8|TRBJ1-1|.
TGTGCCAGCAGCTTGTGGAGGGGTGAAGCTTTCTTT
CASSLWRGEAFF
>TRBD2|TRBV6-1|TRBJ2-7|.
TGTGCCAGCAGTGAAGGTAGCGGGCCGTCCTACGAGCAGTACTTC
CASSEGSGPSYEQYF
>.|TRBV11-2|TRBJ2-7|.
TGTGCCAGCAGCTTAAGCGGTCCCCCCTACGAGCAGTACTTC
CASSLSGPPYEQYF
>.|TRBV19|TRBJ2-5|.
TGTGCCAGTAGTATAGCCCTGGTAGAGACCCAGTACTTC
CASSIALVETQYF
>.|TRBV7-9|TRBJ1-5|once
TGTGCCAGCAGCTTAGATTGGGGGCAGCCCCAGCATTTT
CASSLDWGQPQHF